The sequence of this TCR beta chain was determined in a study of spatial heterogeneity in lung cancer. Looking at the study overall: Sequence detection consistently recorded a greater number of beta-chain than alpha-chain sequences.

As for time point: sample taken at primary tumor resection. In each case, whole RNA from tumor, nontumor lung or frozen PBMC was sequenced unsorted. V dropped 5 bases and J dropped 4 bases, with 14 bases sitting between them. CDR3 length equals 15 residues. Germline V CDR1 and CDR2: SGHVS, FQNEAQ. Every cDNA TCR molecule received its own unique molecular identifier. MiXCR was run by TCRdb on the 5' RACE reads, yielding one entry per CDR3 protein. The sample includes some 44,000 distinct CDR3 sequences, roughly 13% seen only once; the top ten take around three fifths. The sequencing used PBMCs, collected at surgery. V gene TRBV7-8 combines with J gene TRBJ2-2; D ambiguous. The source of this sequence is a male donor with early-stage non-small cell lung cancer. The CDR3 region has the DNA TGTGCCAGCAGCCAGAGAAGGGCAAGCACCGGGGAGCTGTTTTTT. Encoded protein: CASSQRRASTGELFF.